The entry below describes one TCR beta chain. Its specificity is not known. The sample is drawn from a study of T cell responses to AZD1222 COVID-19 vaccine. The overall study: Second doses at about 4 or about 12 weeks were pooled.

The V end lost 3 bases, the J end lost 4 bases, and 12 bases lay between the germline ends. Germline values: CDR1 KGHSH, CDR2 LQKENI. There are 14 residues in the CDR3. Method: immunoSEQ multiplex PCR; TCRdb's copy keeps in-frame clones and lacks some. The data hold 150,000 to 200,000 clones, with about 91% observed a single time. Whole-study findings and limits: The breadth and depth of Spike-specific TCRs increased once two AZD1222 doses had been given. Along spike, vaccine-associated CD4 TCRs were found throughout, with dominance at 160-218 and 743-854. Variant regions that are unmutated are reportedly the target of nearly half of spike-specific TCRs.

The sample was peripheral blood, taken on day 0 of AZD1222 vaccination. This chain links TRBV18 with TRBJ1-2; possible D gene TRBD1, 6 bases. The TCR comes from an adult in good health. The CDR3 nucleotides are TGTGCCAGCTCACCTGAGACAGGACCCTATGGCTACACCTTC. This encodes CASSPETGPYGYTF. The whole variable domain, filled in from reference TRBV18 and TRBJ1-2, reads NAGVMQNPRHLVRRRGQEARLRCSPMKGHSHVYWYRQLPEEGLKFMVYLQKENIIDESGMPKERFSAEFPKEGPSILRIQQVVRGDSAAYFCASSPETGPYGYTFGSGTRLTVV.